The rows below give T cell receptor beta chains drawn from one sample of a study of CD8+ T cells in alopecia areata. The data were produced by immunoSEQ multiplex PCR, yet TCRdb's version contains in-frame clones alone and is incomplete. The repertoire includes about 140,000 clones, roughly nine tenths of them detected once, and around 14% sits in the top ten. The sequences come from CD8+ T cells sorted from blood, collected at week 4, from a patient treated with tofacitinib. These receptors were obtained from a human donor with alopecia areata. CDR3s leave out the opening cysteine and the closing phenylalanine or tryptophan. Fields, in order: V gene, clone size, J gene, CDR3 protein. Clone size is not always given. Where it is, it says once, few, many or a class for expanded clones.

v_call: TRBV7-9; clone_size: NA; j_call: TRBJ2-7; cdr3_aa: ASRRTGYEQY
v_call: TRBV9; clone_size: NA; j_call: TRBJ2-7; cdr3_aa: ASSAGTSGYEQY
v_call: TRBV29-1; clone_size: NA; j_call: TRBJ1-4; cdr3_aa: SILAGEGEKLF
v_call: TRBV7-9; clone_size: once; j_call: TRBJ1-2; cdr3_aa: ASSLGYGANYGYT
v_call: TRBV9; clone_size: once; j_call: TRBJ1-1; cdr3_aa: ASSVASGADTEAF
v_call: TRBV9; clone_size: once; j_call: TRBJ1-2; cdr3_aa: ASKGGQGVNYGYT
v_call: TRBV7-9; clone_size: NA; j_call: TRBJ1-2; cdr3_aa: ASSLAPLLYGYT
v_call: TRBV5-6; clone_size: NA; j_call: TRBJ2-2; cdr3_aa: ASSSSRTSGSHGELF
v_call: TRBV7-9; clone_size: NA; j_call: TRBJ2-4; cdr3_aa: ASSLGTGLAKNIQY
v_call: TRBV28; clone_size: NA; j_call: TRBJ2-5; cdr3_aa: ASSRRGGQETQY
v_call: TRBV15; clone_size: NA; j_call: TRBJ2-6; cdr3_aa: ATSPDRSGANVLT
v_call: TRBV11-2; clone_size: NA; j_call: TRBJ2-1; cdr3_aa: ASSPRQF
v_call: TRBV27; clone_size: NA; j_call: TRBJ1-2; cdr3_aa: ASSLRSVGYGYT
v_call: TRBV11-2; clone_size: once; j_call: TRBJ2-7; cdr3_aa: ASSLMGSDRGTEQY
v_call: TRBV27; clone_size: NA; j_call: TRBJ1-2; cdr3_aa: ASSPGRYYGYT
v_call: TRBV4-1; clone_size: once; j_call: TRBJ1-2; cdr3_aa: ASSQGSSGYT
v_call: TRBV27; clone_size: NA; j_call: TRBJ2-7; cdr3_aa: ASSLGNTYEQY
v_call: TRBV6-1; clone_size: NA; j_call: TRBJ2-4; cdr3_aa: ASSEVLGAKNIQY
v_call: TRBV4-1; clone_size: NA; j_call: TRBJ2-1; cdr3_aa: ASSQDISGPYNEQF
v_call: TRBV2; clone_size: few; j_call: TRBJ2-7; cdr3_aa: ASSERSPKPSYEQY
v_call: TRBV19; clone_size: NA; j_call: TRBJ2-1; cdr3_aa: ASSIALAGGLNEQF
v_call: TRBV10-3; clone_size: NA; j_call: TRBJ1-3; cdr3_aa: AISESDQGDTIY
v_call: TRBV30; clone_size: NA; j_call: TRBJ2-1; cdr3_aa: ARDPTGASYNEQF
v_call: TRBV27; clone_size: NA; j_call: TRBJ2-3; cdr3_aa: ASVGGLFADTQY
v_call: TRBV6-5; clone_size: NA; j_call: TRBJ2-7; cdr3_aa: ASSTGLAGGLEQY
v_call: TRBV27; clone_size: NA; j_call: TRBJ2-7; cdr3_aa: ASSLLREGTYEQY
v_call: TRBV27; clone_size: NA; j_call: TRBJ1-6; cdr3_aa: ASRDFGLNNSPLH
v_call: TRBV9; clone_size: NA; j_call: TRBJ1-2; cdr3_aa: ASSGWVQAEFGYT
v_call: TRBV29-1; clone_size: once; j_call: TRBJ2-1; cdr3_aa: SVEGDPSSYNEQF
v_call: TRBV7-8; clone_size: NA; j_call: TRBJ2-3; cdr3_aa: ASSYEGDTQY
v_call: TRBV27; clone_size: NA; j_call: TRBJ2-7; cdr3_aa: ASARGEGVSYEQY
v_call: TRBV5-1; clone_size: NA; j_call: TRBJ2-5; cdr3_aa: ASSLASGSRETQY
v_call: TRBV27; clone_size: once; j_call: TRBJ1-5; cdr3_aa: ASSLVGQPQH
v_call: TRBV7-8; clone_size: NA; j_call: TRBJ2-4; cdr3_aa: ASSLFEGPAKNIQY
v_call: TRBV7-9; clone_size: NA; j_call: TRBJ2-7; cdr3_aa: ASSFKGTEQY
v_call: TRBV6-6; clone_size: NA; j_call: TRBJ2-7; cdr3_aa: ASSLGHTYEQY
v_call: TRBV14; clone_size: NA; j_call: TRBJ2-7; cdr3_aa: ASSQGHTLAYEQY
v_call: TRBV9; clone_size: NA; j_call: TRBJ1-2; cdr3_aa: ASSTRTDGYT
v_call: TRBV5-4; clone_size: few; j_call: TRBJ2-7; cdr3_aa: ASSPNPTGALGEQY
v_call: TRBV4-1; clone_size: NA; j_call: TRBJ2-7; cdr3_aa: ASSQGGLTYEQY
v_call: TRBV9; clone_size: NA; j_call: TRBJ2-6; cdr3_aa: ASSRKGREGANVLT
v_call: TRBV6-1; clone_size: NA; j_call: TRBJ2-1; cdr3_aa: ASSEEGTGHNEQF
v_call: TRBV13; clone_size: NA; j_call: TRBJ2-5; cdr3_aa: ASSSGTGGQETQY
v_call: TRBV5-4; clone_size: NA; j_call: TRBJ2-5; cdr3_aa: ASSWGDAETQY
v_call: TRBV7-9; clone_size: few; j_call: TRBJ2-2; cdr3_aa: ASSDSSGLRSGELF
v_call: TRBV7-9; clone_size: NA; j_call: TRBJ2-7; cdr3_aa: ASSPEDWYYEQY
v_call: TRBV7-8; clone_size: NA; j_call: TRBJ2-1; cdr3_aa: ASSFLSGGYNEQF
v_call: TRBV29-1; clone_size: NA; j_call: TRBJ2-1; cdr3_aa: SVEVGSVLEF
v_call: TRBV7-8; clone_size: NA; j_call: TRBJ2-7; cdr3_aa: ASSLARGTGSYEQY
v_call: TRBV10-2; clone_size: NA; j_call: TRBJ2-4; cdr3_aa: ASSEMGNIQY
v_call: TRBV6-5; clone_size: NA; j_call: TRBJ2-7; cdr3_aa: ASSYEQGTSYEQY
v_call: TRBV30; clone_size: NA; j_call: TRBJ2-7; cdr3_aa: AWNSGDSYEQY
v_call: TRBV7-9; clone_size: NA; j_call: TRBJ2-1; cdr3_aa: ASSLALTSSDEQF
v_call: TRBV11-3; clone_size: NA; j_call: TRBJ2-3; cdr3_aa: ASSLGEDTQY
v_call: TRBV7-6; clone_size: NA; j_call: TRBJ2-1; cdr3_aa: ASSLELAGVLEQF